This T cell receptor (beta chain) stems from a study of T-cell reconstitution after alpha-beta-depleted transplantation in children. This clonotype occurred a few times. What it recognizes is unknown. The ends were cut back, 0 bases at V and 5 bases at J, with 17 bases in the middle. The CDR3 is 16 amino acids. Germline V lookup: CDR1 SGDLS, CDR2 YYNGEE. For TCRbeta, the library was prepared with unique molecular identifiers. One entry per CDR3 protein, called by TCRdb with MiXCR from the PCR reads. The sample lists hundreds of thousands of distinct CDR3 sequences; 13% were seen once. Findings and limits, study-wide: The study reportedly traced alpha-beta T cells about two months after transplant to several hundred expanded graft clones.

The chain combines TRBV9 with TRBJ2-5, with D maybe TRBD2 (5 bases). The sample was PBMCs, mostly from graft donor cells, taken 360 days after TCRalphabeta/CD19-depleted stem cell transplant. This TCR was sampled from a male patient aged 10 to 17 who had a stem cell transplant for acute myeloid leukemia, so the T cells may come from the graft donor. CDR3 in amino acids: CASSVVDGPPGETQYF. CDR3 nucleotides: TGTGCCAGCAGCGTAGTGGATGGACCCCCGGGGGAGACCCAGTACTTC.